This record looks at one T cell receptor (beta chain) sequence and its context. This specimen comes from a study of blood T cell repertoires in COVID-19. For the study at large: PBMCs, B-cell-depleted T cells, or T cells provided the cDNA or gDNA that made up the material.

How the authors handled the data: Amplification of reference gene primers provided the estimated nucleated cell counts. The repertoire was sequenced with immunoSEQ multiplex PCR; TCRdb's copy has only in-frame clones and lacks some. V and J calls and clone size come straight from that table; D and trimming were deduced from the DNA. The table lists 95,000 to 120,000 clones, about 88% of them singletons. Sequenced input: peripheral blood. This TCR came from a human donor in a cohort sampled during active COVID-19.

The CDR3 is CASSQGPGGASGNTIYF. CDR3 in DNA: TGCGCCAGCAGCCAAGGCCCCGGGGGGGCCTCGGGAAACACCATATATTTT. The V gene is TRBV4-1, the J gene TRBJ1-3, with D perhaps matching TRBD1 (6 bases). The V gene lost 1 base and the J gene lost 4 bases, with 17 bases spanning the gap. This CDR3 has 17 amino acids. Germline CDR1 MGHRA, CDR2 YSYEKL.